This T cell receptor beta chain was identified in a study of metastatic and nonmetastatic thyroid tumors. On the study more broadly: Samples came from malignant and benign thyroid patients, and repertoires were compared across blood and tumor or nodule tissue.

Findings of the study overall: Malignant tumors reportedly showed significantly higher TCR beta diversity than benign nodules in both blood and tumor.

V was pared by 1 base and J by 10 bases, with 8 bases between. This CDR3 region has 13 residues. From germline, CDR1 is LNHNV and CDR2 YYDKDF (reference sequence). Treatment of any kind had been given to no patient before thyroid surgery. By frequency in the sample, this clone is medium-sized. Its cognate antigen is unknown. MiXCR re-clonotyped the PCR reads for TCRdb. The table includes 7,000 to 10,000 clones, about a quarter detected once. The chain has TRBV15 and TRBJ1-6; no clear D gene. What was sequenced was tumor tissue. The clonotype originates from a female donor with papillary thyroid cancer or a benign thyroid nodule (not recorded which). Some clones in this sample may be carry-over from other donors' samples. In DNA, the CDR3 is TGTGCCACCAGCAGAGGGATGGACTCACCCCTCCACTTT. Its translation: CATSRGMDSPLHF.